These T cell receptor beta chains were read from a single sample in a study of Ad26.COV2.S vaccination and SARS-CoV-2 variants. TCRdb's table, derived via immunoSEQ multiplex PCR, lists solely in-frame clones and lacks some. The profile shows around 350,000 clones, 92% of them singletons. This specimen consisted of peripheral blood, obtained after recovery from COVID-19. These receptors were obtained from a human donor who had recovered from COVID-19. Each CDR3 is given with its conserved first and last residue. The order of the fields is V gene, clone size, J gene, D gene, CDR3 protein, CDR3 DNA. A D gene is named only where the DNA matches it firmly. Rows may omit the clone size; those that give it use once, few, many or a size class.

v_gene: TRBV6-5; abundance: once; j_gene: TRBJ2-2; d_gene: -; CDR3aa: CASSLSLANTGELFF; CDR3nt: TGTGCCAGCAGTCTCAGTTTGGCGAACACCGGGGAGCTGTTTTTT
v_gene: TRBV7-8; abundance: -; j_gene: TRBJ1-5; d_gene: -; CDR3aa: CASSLGAGDQPQHF; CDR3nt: TGTGCCAGCAGCTTAGGGGCAGGGGATCAGCCCCAGCATTTT
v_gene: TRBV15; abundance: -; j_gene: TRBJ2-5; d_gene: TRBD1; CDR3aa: CATSRDRGLQETQYF; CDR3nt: TGTGCCACCAGCAGAGACAGGGGGCTCCAAGAGACCCAGTACTTC
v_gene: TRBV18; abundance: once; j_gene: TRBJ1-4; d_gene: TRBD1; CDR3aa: CASSGTARNEKLFF; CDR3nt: TGTGCCAGCTCCGGGACAGCCAGAAATGAAAAACTGTTTTTT
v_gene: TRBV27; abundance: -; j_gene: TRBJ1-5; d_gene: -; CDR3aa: CASSQGSNQPQHF; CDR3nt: TGTGCCAGCAGCCAGGGGAGCAATCAGCCCCAGCATTTT
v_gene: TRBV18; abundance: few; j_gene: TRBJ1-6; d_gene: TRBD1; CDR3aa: CASSRAPGQHNSPLHF; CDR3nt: TGTGCCAGCTCCAGGGCGCCGGGACAGCATAATTCACCCCTCCACTTT
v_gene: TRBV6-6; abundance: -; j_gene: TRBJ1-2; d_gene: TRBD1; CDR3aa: CASSSRLDREGAGYTF; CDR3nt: TGTGCCAGCAGTTCCCGATTGGACAGGGAGGGTGCTGGCTACACCTTC
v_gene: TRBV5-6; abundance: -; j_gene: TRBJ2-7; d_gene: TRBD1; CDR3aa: CASSLDGTAFYEQYF; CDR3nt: TGTGCCAGCAGCTTAGATGGGACAGCTTTCTACGAGCAGTACTTC
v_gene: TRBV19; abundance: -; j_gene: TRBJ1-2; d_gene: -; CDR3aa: CASSSRPRQGKGVGYTF; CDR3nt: TGTGCCAGTAGTTCCCGACCCCGCCAGGGGAAGGGGGTTGGCTACACCTTC
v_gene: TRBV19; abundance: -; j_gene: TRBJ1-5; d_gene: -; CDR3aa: CASTQDSNSNQPQHF; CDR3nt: TGTGCCAGTACCCAGGACAGTAATAGCAATCAGCCCCAGCATTTT
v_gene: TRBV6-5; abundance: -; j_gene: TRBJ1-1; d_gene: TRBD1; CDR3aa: CAISPGQTGTEAFF; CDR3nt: TGTGCCATTTCTCCGGGACAGACGGGCACTGAAGCTTTCTTT
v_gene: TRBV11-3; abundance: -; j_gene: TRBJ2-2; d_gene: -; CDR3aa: CASSLDQTGELFF; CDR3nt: TGTGCCAGCAGCTTAGATCAAACCGGGGAGCTGTTTTTT
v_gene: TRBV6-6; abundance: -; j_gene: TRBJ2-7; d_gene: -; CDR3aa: CASSGAYYEQYF; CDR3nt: TGTGCCAGCAGCGGGGCGTACTACGAGCAGTACTTC
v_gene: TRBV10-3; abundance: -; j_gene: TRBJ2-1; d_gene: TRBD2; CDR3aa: CAISEPAGGVNEQFF; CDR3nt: TGTGCCATCAGTGAGCCAGCGGGGGGGGTAAATGAGCAGTTCTTC
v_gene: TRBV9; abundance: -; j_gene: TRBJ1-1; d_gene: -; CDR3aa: CASSVASTGNTEAFF; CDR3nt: TGTGCCAGCAGCGTAGCGTCGACAGGGAACACTGAAGCTTTCTTT
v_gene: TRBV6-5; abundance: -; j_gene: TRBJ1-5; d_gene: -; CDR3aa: CASRNMFYSNQPQHF; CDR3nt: TGTGCCAGCAGGAATATGTTTTATAGCAATCAGCCCCAGCATTTT
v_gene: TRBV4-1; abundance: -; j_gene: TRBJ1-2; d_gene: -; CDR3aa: CASSQALGKDYGYTF; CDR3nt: TGCGCCAGCAGCCAAGCGCTGGGGAAAGACTATGGCTACACCTTC
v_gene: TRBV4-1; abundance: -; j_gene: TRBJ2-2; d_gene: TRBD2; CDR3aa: CASQRGGLLRTGELFF; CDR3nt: TGCGCCAGCCAGCGGGGGGGCCTTTTGCGAACCGGGGAGCTGTTTTTT
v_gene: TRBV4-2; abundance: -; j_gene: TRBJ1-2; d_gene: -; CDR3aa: CASSQDRGAYGYTF; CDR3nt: TGTGCCAGCAGCCAAGATCGGGGGGCATATGGCTACACCTTC